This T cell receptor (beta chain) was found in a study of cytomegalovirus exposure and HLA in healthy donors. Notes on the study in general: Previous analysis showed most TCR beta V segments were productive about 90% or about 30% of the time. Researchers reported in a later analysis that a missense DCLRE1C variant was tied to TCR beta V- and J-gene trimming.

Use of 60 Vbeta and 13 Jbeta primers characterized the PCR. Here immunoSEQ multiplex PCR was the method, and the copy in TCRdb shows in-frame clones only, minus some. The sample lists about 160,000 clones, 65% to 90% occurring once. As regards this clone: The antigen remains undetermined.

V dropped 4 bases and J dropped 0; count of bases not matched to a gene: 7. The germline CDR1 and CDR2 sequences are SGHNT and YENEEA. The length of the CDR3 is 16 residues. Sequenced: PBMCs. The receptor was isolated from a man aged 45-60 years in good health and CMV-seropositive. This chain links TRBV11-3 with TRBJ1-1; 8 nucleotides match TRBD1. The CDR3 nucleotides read TGTGCCAGCAGCTACCGACAGGGGACTATGAACACTGAAGCTTTCTTT. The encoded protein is CASSYRQGTMNTEAFF.